A selection of T cell receptor beta chains follows, all from one sample in a study of blood T cell repertoires in COVID-19. Sequencing was performed with immunoSEQ multiplex PCR; in TCRdb, only in-frame clones are kept and a portion is missing. This table holds under 250,000 clones, about 80% found once. The sample comprised peripheral blood. The receptor source for this set is a man between 45 and 60 years old with active or convalescent COVID-19. Both conserved end residues are part of each CDR3. A D gene is named only where the DNA matches it firmly. Not all rows give a size; the values are once, few, many and, for expanded clones, a class.

. TRBJ2-3 TRBV19 . TGTGCCAGTAGCGAATCGGGTCGGGTGTTAGCAGATACGCAGTATTTT CASSESGRVLADTQYF
. TRBJ2-5 TRBV5-4 TRBD1 TGTGCCAGCAGCACCCGGACAGGGATGGAAGAGACCCAGTACTTC CASSTRTGMEETQYF
. TRBJ1-5 TRBV19 . TGTGCCAGTAGTTGGGGGAGGGGAACCGGCAATCAGCCCCAGCATTTT CASSWGRGTGNQPQHF
. TRBJ1-1 TRBV5-8 . TGTGCCAGCAGCTTTAGGAGAAACACTGAAGCTTTCTTT CASSFRRNTEAFF
. TRBJ1-2 TRBV6-6 . TGTGCCAGCAGTTACTCGCCAGGGGCGGGCGGCTACACCTTC CASSYSPGAGGYTF
. TRBJ1-5 TRBV7-2 . TGTGCCAGCAGCTTAGGAACAGGGTACAATCAGCCCCAGCATTTT CASSLGTGYNQPQHF
. TRBJ2-7 TRBV1 . TGCACCAGCAGACGGGACAGGGGAAACCCCTACGAGCAGTACTTC CTSRRDRGNPYEQYF
. TRBJ1-1 TRBV30 TRBD1 TGTGCCTGGAGGCGAACAGGGGGAGGGACTGAAGCTTTCTTT CAWRRTGGGTEAFF
once TRBJ1-4 TRBV9 TRBD1 TGTGCCAGCAGCGTAGGAGCTGGGACAGGTAATGAAAAACTGTTTTTT CASSVGAGTGNEKLFF
. TRBJ2-1 TRBV9 TRBD2 TGTGCCAGCAGCGTAGAGGGAAATAGCGGGGTGTTAGATGAGCAGTTCTTC CASSVEGNSGVLDEQFF
. TRBJ2-3 TRBV29-1 TRBD2 TGCAGCGGTACAAGCGGGGCCAGCACAGATACGCAGTATTTT CSGTSGASTDTQYF
. TRBJ2-1 TRBV30 . TGTGCCTGGGTTCCTTGGCGGGGAACCTACAATGAGCAGTTCTTC CAWVPWRGTYNEQFF
. TRBJ2-3 TRBV3-1/TRBV3-2 TRBD2 TGTGCCAGCAGCCAAGCTCCTAGCGGGGGGGCTGGTACAGATACGCAGTATTTT CASSQAPSGGAGTDTQYF
few TRBJ2-1 TRBV27 . TGTGCCAGCAGTTTAGGGCCGGGGAGAGTTGGTGAGCAGTTCTTC CASSLGPGRVGEQFF
. TRBJ1-6 TRBV4-1 . TGCGCCAGCAGCCAAGAAACGGGTCCTTCACCCCTCCACTTT CASSQETGPSPLHF
once TRBJ1-5 TRBV2 TRBD1 TGTGCCAGGCGCGCCTTTGGGGACAGCTACAATCAGCCCCAGCATTTT CARRAFGDSYNQPQHF
. TRBJ1-1 TRBV5-4 TRBD1 TGTGCCAGCAGATTGGTCCCAGGGACAGGGCGGACTGAAGCTTTCTTT CASRLVPGTGRTEAFF
. TRBJ2-3 TRBV20-1 . TGCAGTACTTACAGCACAGATACGCAGTATTTT CSTYSTDTQYF
. TRBJ2-1 TRBV5-4 TRBD2 TGTGCCAGCAGCTCCCCGGGACTAGCGGAAGGGAGTGAGCAGTTCTTC CASSSPGLAEGSEQFF
once TRBJ2-5 TRBV30 TRBD2 TGTGCCTGGACCCCGGGACTAGCCCAAGAGACCCAGTACTTC CAWTPGLAQETQYF
. TRBJ2-2 TRBV5-4 . TGTGCCAGCAGCCTAGGGGGCGGGGCCCTGGACACCGGGGAGCTGTTTTTT CASSLGGGALDTGELFF
. TRBJ1-2 TRBV5-1 TRBD1 TGCGCCAGCAGCCTGAGGACAGGTTTTAACTATGGCTACACCTTC CASSLRTGFNYGYTF
. TRBJ1-5 TRBV30 TRBD1 TGTGCCTGGAGTGACACGGGGAGGGACAGGGGCTATAGCAATCAGCCCCAGCATTTT CAWSDTGRDRGYSNQPQHF
. TRBJ1-2 TRBV7-8 TRBD1 TGTGCCAGCAGCTTATCCCGGACAGGGGGCTATGGCTACACCTTC CASSLSRTGGYGYTF
few TRBJ2-5 TRBV11-2 TRBD2 TGTGCCAGCAGCTTAGGGCCTCGGGGGGTCGGGGAGACCCAGTACTTC CASSLGPRGVGETQYF
. TRBJ1-2 TRBV30 . TGTGCCTGGAGTTTCGTGACAGCCAACTATGGCTACACCTTC CAWSFVTANYGYTF
. TRBJ2-3 TRBV7-9 TRBD2 TGTGCCAGCAGCCCCTCGACTAGCGGGGGCCCCACAGATACGCAGTATTTT CASSPSTSGGPTDTQYF
. TRBJ2-1 TRBV10-3 . TGTGCCATCAGTGACCCGAGACAGGTCAACGAGCAGTTCTTC CAISDPRQVNEQFF
. TRBJ2-3 TRBV6-2/TRBV6-3 TRBD2 TGTGCCAGCAGTTACGAGCGGGGGGTTGTAAATACGCAGTATTTT CASSYERGVVNTQYF
. TRBJ2-6 TRBV19 TRBD1 TGTGCCAGTAGTATAGGGACAGGGGGCTCCTCTGGGGCCAACGTCCTGACTTTC CASSIGTGGSSGANVLTF
. TRBJ2-2 TRBV29-1 TRBD2 TGCAGCGTTGGAGTTCCGCGGGGGGCTAACACCGGGGAGCTGTTTTTT CSVGVPRGANTGELFF
. TRBJ1-2 TRBV6-5 . TGTGCCAGCAGTTACGGGGGGTACTATGGCTACACCTTC CASSYGGYYGYTF
. TRBJ1-6 TRBV19 TRBD1 TGTGCCAGTAGGGCGGGACAGGGGTATTCACCCCTCCACTTT CASRAGQGYSPLHF
. TRBJ1-5 TRBV20-1 TRBD1 TGCAGTGCTAGTGTACCCCTCGGCACAGGGGGCGATCAGCCCCAGCATTTT CSASVPLGTGGDQPQHF
. TRBJ2-5 TRBV30 . TGTGCCTGGAGTCGGCAGGGGCTTGAGACCCAGTACTTC CAWSRQGLETQYF
. TRBJ2-1 TRBV4-1 TRBD1 TGCGCCAGCAGAAAGGTAGGGACAGGGTACCTTGAGCAGTTCTTC CASRKVGTGYLEQFF
. TRBJ1-1 TRBV29-1 . TGCAGCGTGCCGAGGGAGGGGAACACTGAAGCTTTCTTT CSVPREGNTEAFF
. TRBJ2-7 TRBV2 . TGTGCCAGCAGTGAAGACCCCGGTTACGAGCAGTACTTC CASSEDPGYEQYF
few TRBJ1-5 TRBV6-5 . TGTGCCAGCAGTCCCAACAGGGAGCAGCCCCAGCATTTT CASSPNREQPQHF
. TRBJ2-1 TRBV19 TRBD2 TGTGCCAGTAGGATCGGGACTAGCGGATACAATGAGCAGTTCTTC CASRIGTSGYNEQFF
. TRBJ1-4 TRBV7-2 . TGTGCCAGCAGCTTAACGGGACTGACTAATGAAAAACTGTTTTTT CASSLTGLTNEKLFF
. TRBJ1-5 TRBV5-6 . TGTGCCAGCAGCCTAGGATCTCGGGATCAGCCCCAGCATTTT CASSLGSRDQPQHF
. TRBJ2-6 TRBV9 . TGTGCCAGCAGCCCGAGCTTAGGGGGACCTGGGGCCAACGTCCTGACTTTC CASSPSLGGPGANVLTF
few TRBJ2-7 TRBV18 TRBD1 TGTGCCAGCTCACCAGCACAGGGGGCGGGGTTTTACTACGAGCAGTACTTC CASSPAQGAGFYYEQYF
few TRBJ1-5 TRBV11-2 TRBD1 TGTGCCAGCAGTCTCGCCGACAGGGTTCATCAGCCCCAGCATTTT CASSLADRVHQPQHF
. TRBJ2-2 TRBV10-3 TRBD1 TGTGCCACCCACCAGGGGGCCGGGAACACCGGGGAGCTGTTTTTT CATHQGAGNTGELFF
. TRBJ2-1 TRBV2 TRBD1 TGTGCCACGGACAGGGGCAATGAGCAGTTCTTC CATDRGNEQFF
. TRBJ2-7 TRBV18 TRBD2 TGTGCCAGCTCACCAAAGCCGGCGGGGGGAACCTACGAGCAGTACTTC CASSPKPAGGTYEQYF
once TRBJ1-2 TRBV2 . TGTGCCAGCAGTGGAATGGAGGACCCAGAGAACTACACCTTC CASSGMEDPENYTF
. TRBJ1-4 TRBV27 . TGTGCCAGCAGTCAGGGGTGGTCTAATGAAAAACTGTTTTTT CASSQGWSNEKLFF
. TRBJ2-7 TRBV3-1/TRBV3-2 . TGTGCCAGCAGCCAAGCGCCAGGGCGATCCTACGAGCAGTACTTC CASSQAPGRSYEQYF